Listed below are T cell receptor beta chains from one sample, sequenced in a study of cytomegalovirus exposure and HLA in healthy donors. Here immunoSEQ multiplex PCR was the method, and the copy in TCRdb shows in-frame clones only, minus some. Among about 160,000 clones listed, roughly 78% were seen once. Specimen: PBMCs. These receptors originate from a middle-aged man in good health and CMV-seronegative. Both conserved end residues are part of each CDR3. The D gene is left open where the match is weak. Not every row has a clone size; where given, it reads once, few, many or a size class.

clone size: -
J gene: TRBJ2-7
D gene: -
V gene: TRBV5-4
CDR3 protein: CASSHRDSSYEQYF
CDR3 DNA: TGTGCCAGCAGCCACCGGGACTCCTCCTACGAGCAGTACTTC

clone size: -
J gene: TRBJ2-1
D gene: TRBD2
V gene: TRBV27
CDR3 protein: CASTRPGLAGEQFF
CDR3 DNA: TGTGCCAGCACTCGTCCCGGGTTAGCGGGAGAGCAGTTCTTC

clone size: few
J gene: TRBJ2-7
D gene: TRBD1
V gene: TRBV5-4
CDR3 protein: CASSRASGTGSIYEQYF
CDR3 DNA: TGTGCCAGCAGCCGAGCGAGCGGGACAGGGAGTATCTACGAGCAGTACTTC

clone size: few
J gene: TRBJ2-4
D gene: TRBD1
V gene: TRBV6-6
CDR3 protein: CASSQPGQGENIQYF
CDR3 DNA: TGTGCCAGCAGTCAACCGGGACAGGGGGAAAACATTCAGTACTTC

clone size: -
J gene: TRBJ2-7
D gene: -
V gene: TRBV27
CDR3 protein: CASSLLRTKTYEQYF
CDR3 DNA: TGTGCCAGCAGTTTACTCCGGACAAAGACCTACGAGCAGTACTTC

clone size: -
J gene: TRBJ2-3
D gene: TRBD2
V gene: TRBV5-1
CDR3 protein: CASSLGTSGRAGTDTQYF
CDR3 DNA: TGCGCCAGCAGCTTGGGGACTAGCGGGAGGGCCGGCACAGATACGCAGTATTTT

clone size: -
J gene: TRBJ1-1
D gene: TRBD1
V gene: TRBV6-4
CDR3 protein: CASRGGRGNTEAFF
CDR3 DNA: TGTGCCAGCAGAGGGGGCAGGGGGAACACTGAAGCTTTCTTT

clone size: -
J gene: TRBJ1-1
D gene: TRBD1
V gene: TRBV7-9
CDR3 protein: CASSLGDRANTEAFF
CDR3 DNA: TGTGCCAGCAGCTTAGGGGACAGGGCAAACACTGAAGCTTTCTTT

clone size: -
J gene: TRBJ2-2
D gene: TRBD1
V gene: TRBV4-1
CDR3 protein: CASRPDRANTGELFF
CDR3 DNA: TGCGCCAGCAGACCAGACAGGGCAAACACCGGGGAGCTGTTTTTT

clone size: -
J gene: TRBJ2-3
D gene: TRBD2
V gene: TRBV11-2
CDR3 protein: CASSLWAGGTDTQYF
CDR3 DNA: TGTGCCAGCAGCTTATGGGCGGGAGGAACAGATACGCAGTATTTT

clone size: -
J gene: TRBJ2-7
D gene: TRBD1
V gene: TRBV14
CDR3 protein: CASSQSPGQGRFYEQYF
CDR3 DNA: TGTGCCAGCAGCCAATCGCCGGGACAGGGTAGATTCTACGAGCAGTACTTC

clone size: -
J gene: TRBJ2-1
D gene: TRBD2
V gene: TRBV5-1
CDR3 protein: CASSPGGASGEQFF
CDR3 DNA: TGCGCCAGCAGCCCGGGGGGCGCTAGCGGGGAGCAGTTCTTC

clone size: few
J gene: TRBJ2-1
D gene: -
V gene: TRBV5-1
CDR3 protein: CASTPSPSENNEQFF
CDR3 DNA: TGCGCCAGCACTCCTAGTCCTAGCGAAAACAATGAGCAGTTCTTC

clone size: -
J gene: TRBJ2-2
D gene: -
V gene: TRBV23-1
CDR3 protein: CASSLGQSATGELFF
CDR3 DNA: TGCGCCAGCAGTCTCGGACAGAGCGCCACCGGGGAGCTGTTTTTT

clone size: -
J gene: TRBJ1-1
D gene: -
V gene: TRBV6-5
CDR3 protein: CASSATFEGTEAFF
CDR3 DNA: TGTGCCAGCAGTGCAACTTTCGAGGGCACTGAAGCTTTCTTT

clone size: -
J gene: TRBJ1-2
D gene: TRBD1
V gene: TRBV28
CDR3 protein: CASSTTGGYYGYTF
CDR3 DNA: TGTGCCAGCAGCACAACAGGGGGCTACTATGGCTACACCTTC

clone size: -
J gene: TRBJ2-7
D gene: TRBD2
V gene: TRBV4-3
CDR3 protein: CASSQEQAGRYEQYF
CDR3 DNA: TGCGCCAGCAGCCAAGAACAAGCGGGAAGGTACGAGCAGTACTTC

clone size: -
J gene: TRBJ2-7
D gene: -
V gene: TRBV7-7
CDR3 protein: CASSLSSDRTPFYEQYF
CDR3 DNA: TGTGCTAGCAGCTTATCATCCGACCGGACACCGTTCTACGAGCAGTACTTC

clone size: -
J gene: TRBJ1-2
D gene: TRBD1
V gene: TRBV28
CDR3 protein: CASSLAQGATYGYTF
CDR3 DNA: TGTGCCAGCAGTTTAGCACAGGGGGCTACCTATGGCTACACCTTC

clone size: -
J gene: TRBJ2-1
D gene: TRBD2
V gene: TRBV19
CDR3 protein: CASSNLAGSSYNEQFF
CDR3 DNA: TGTGCCAGTAGTAACTTAGCGGGCAGCTCCTACAATGAGCAGTTCTTC

clone size: -
J gene: TRBJ2-2
D gene: -
V gene: TRBV6-1
CDR3 protein: CASYNRNTGELFF
CDR3 DNA: TGTGCCAGTTATAACAGGAACACCGGGGAGCTGTTTTTT

clone size: -
J gene: TRBJ2-3
D gene: -
V gene: TRBV12-5
CDR3 protein: CASGLSTDTQYF
CDR3 DNA: TGTGCTAGTGGTCTTAGCACAGATACGCAGTATTTT

clone size: -
J gene: TRBJ2-1
D gene: -
V gene: TRBV11-2
CDR3 protein: CASSFASGQVNEQFF
CDR3 DNA: TGTGCCAGCAGCTTCGCAAGTGGACAAGTTAATGAACAGTTCTTC

clone size: -
J gene: TRBJ2-6
D gene: TRBD1
V gene: TRBV6-5
CDR3 protein: CASSYQGAGANGLTF
CDR3 DNA: TGTGCCAGCAGTTACCAGGGGGCCGGGGCCAACGGCCTGACTTTC

clone size: -
J gene: TRBJ2-5
D gene: -
V gene: TRBV5-1
CDR3 protein: CASSLRGLAQETQYF
CDR3 DNA: TGCGCCAGCAGCCTGAGGGGACTCGCTCAAGAGACCCAGTACTTC

clone size: -
J gene: TRBJ1-5
D gene: -
V gene: TRBV23-1
CDR3 protein: CASSPEVRIQPQHF
CDR3 DNA: TGCGCCAGCAGTCCCGAAGTCAGGATCCAGCCCCAGCATTTT

clone size: -
J gene: TRBJ1-6
D gene: -
V gene: TRBV7-2
CDR3 protein: CASSLDLGGPRGSPLHF
CDR3 DNA: TGTGCCAGCAGCTTAGATTTAGGAGGCCCCAGAGGTTCACCCCTCCACTTT

clone size: few
J gene: TRBJ1-6
D gene: -
V gene: TRBV7-2
CDR3 protein: CASSTIRGGIGSPLHF
CDR3 DNA: TGTGCCAGCAGCACCATTCGAGGAGGGATAGGGTCACCCCTCCACTTT

clone size: few
J gene: TRBJ1-2
D gene: TRBD1
V gene: TRBV10-3
CDR3 protein: CAIRPGTGINNYGYTF
CDR3 DNA: TGTGCCATCAGGCCCGGGACAGGGATTAATAACTATGGCTACACCTTC

clone size: -
J gene: TRBJ2-3
D gene: -
V gene: TRBV28
CDR3 protein: CASSYPIRGTQYF
CDR3 DNA: TGTGCCAGCAGTTACCCAATTCGCGGTACGCAGTATTTT

clone size: -
J gene: TRBJ2-5
D gene: -
V gene: TRBV28
CDR3 protein: CASSLGFVPGQETQYF
CDR3 DNA: TGTGCCAGCAGTTTAGGGTTCGTGCCAGGGCAAGAGACCCAGTACTTC

clone size: few
J gene: TRBJ2-7
D gene: -
V gene: TRBV2
CDR3 protein: CASSEGGDFDEQYF
CDR3 DNA: TGTGCCAGCAGTGAAGGAGGGGACTTTGACGAGCAGTACTTC

clone size: -
J gene: TRBJ2-1
D gene: -
V gene: TRBV28
CDR3 protein: CASSLTPVRDNEQFF
CDR3 DNA: TGTGCCAGCAGTTTAACCCCGGTTCGCGACAATGAGCAGTTCTTC

clone size: -
J gene: TRBJ1-2
D gene: -
V gene: TRBV27
CDR3 protein: CASSFDGRGYTF
CDR3 DNA: TGTGCCAGCAGTTTTGACGGGAGAGGCTACACCTTC

clone size: -
J gene: TRBJ1-5
D gene: TRBD1
V gene: TRBV10-1
CDR3 protein: CASSDGTWDRGPLNQPQHF
CDR3 DNA: TGCGCCAGCAGTGACGGGACCTGGGACAGGGGCCCCCTCAATCAGCCCCAGCATTTT

clone size: -
J gene: TRBJ2-1
D gene: TRBD2
V gene: TRBV28
CDR3 protein: CASSSRATSVDNEQFF
CDR3 DNA: TGTGCCAGCAGTTCCCGTGCCACTAGCGTCGACAATGAGCAGTTCTTC

clone size: -
J gene: TRBJ2-5
D gene: TRBD1
V gene: TRBV7-8
CDR3 protein: CASSKGQGVKTQYF
CDR3 DNA: TGTGCCAGCAGCAAGGGACAGGGGGTTAAGACCCAGTACTTC

clone size: -
J gene: TRBJ2-3
D gene: -
V gene: TRBV18
CDR3 protein: CASSPGRGAGDTQYF
CDR3 DNA: TGTGCCAGCTCACCGGGCCGGGGGGCAGGAGATACGCAGTATTTT

clone size: -
J gene: TRBJ2-2
D gene: TRBD2
V gene: TRBV10-3
CDR3 protein: CAISESIAGKVGELFF
CDR3 DNA: TGTGCCATCAGTGAGTCGATAGCGGGAAAGGTCGGGGAGCTGTTTTTT

clone size: -
J gene: TRBJ1-5
D gene: -
V gene: TRBV6-5
CDR3 protein: CASKPDNSNQPQHF
CDR3 DNA: TGTGCCAGCAAACCGGACAATAGCAATCAGCCCCAGCATTTT

clone size: -
J gene: TRBJ2-2
D gene: -
V gene: TRBV30
CDR3 protein: CAWGRLGGELFF
CDR3 DNA: TGTGCCTGGGGGAGACTGGGCGGGGAGCTGTTTTTT

clone size: -
J gene: TRBJ1-4
D gene: -
V gene: TRBV7-2
CDR3 protein: CASSWRNEKLFF
CDR3 DNA: TGTGCCAGCAGTTGGAGGAATGAAAAACTGTTTTTT

clone size: -
J gene: TRBJ2-1
D gene: TRBD2
V gene: TRBV5-1
CDR3 protein: CASSLSSGIFNEQFF
CDR3 DNA: TGCGCCAGCAGCTTAAGTAGCGGGATCTTCAATGAGCAGTTCTTC

clone size: -
J gene: TRBJ2-7
D gene: TRBD2
V gene: TRBV19
CDR3 protein: CASSTSAASGSGEQYF
CDR3 DNA: TGTGCCAGTAGCACCTCGGCGGCTAGCGGGAGCGGCGAGCAGTACTTC

clone size: -
J gene: TRBJ2-7
D gene: -
V gene: TRBV2
CDR3 protein: CASLDSTFSYEQYF
CDR3 DNA: TGTGCCAGCCTGGACAGCACGTTTTCCTACGAGCAGTACTTC

clone size: -
J gene: TRBJ2-7
D gene: TRBD1
V gene: TRBV27
CDR3 protein: CASRFGTGAYEQYF
CDR3 DNA: TGTGCCAGCCGGTTTGGGACAGGGGCCTACGAGCAGTACTTC

clone size: -
J gene: TRBJ2-1
D gene: TRBD2
V gene: TRBV2
CDR3 protein: CASNPRTSGSSEQFF
CDR3 DNA: TGTGCCAGCAACCCAAGGACTAGCGGGAGTAGTGAGCAGTTCTTC

clone size: -
J gene: TRBJ1-2
D gene: TRBD1
V gene: TRBV6-5
CDR3 protein: CASSYIRTGGNYGYTF
CDR3 DNA: TGTGCCAGCAGTTACATACGGACAGGGGGAAACTATGGCTACACCTTC

clone size: -
J gene: TRBJ2-7
D gene: TRBD1
V gene: TRBV5-4
CDR3 protein: CASSPQTGGAYEQYF
CDR3 DNA: TGTGCCAGCAGCCCCCAGACAGGGGGCGCGTACGAGCAGTACTTC

clone size: -
J gene: TRBJ2-7
D gene: -
V gene: TRBV5-5
CDR3 protein: CASSFGDLPSYEQYF
CDR3 DNA: TGTGCCAGCAGCTTCGGGGACTTACCCTCCTACGAGCAGTACTTC

clone size: -
J gene: TRBJ2-3
D gene: TRBD2
V gene: TRBV5-1
CDR3 protein: CASSSTSGYTDTQYF
CDR3 DNA: TGCGCCAGCAGCTCGACTAGCGGTTACACAGATACGCAGTATTTT

clone size: -
J gene: TRBJ1-1
D gene: -
V gene: TRBV6-5
CDR3 protein: CASSYRGNTEAFF
CDR3 DNA: TGTGCCAGCAGTTACCGGGGGAACACTGAAGCTTTCTTT

clone size: -
J gene: TRBJ1-1
D gene: -
V gene: TRBV9
CDR3 protein: CASSPDTYTEAFF
CDR3 DNA: TGTGCCAGCAGCCCCGACACTTACACTGAAGCTTTCTTT